This entry lists 7 T cell receptor beta chains sequenced from one sample in a study of shared clonotypes between healthy human individuals. TCRdb's copy holds only in-frame clones and misses some; the assay was immunoSEQ multiplex PCR. The sample records 85,000 to 100,000 clones, around 67% being singletons. The sample taken for sequencing was memory CD8+ T cells sorted from blood. Documented subset: CD45RO+ cells pooled with CCR7-negative TemRA cells. The origin of the receptors is a man aged 30 to 45 in good health.

The chain couples TRBV6-5 to TRBJ2-7, with 8 bases matching TRBD1. V lost 3 bases, J lost 7 bases, and 8 bases stayed unmatched. Germline CDR1 MNHEY, CDR2 SVGAGI. This CDR3 comprises 14 residues. The CDR3 nucleotides are TGTGCCAGCAGTTATGACAGGGGATCACGGGAGCAGTACTTC. The encoded protein is CASSYDRGSREQYF.

This clone is a singleton in its sample. This CDR3 reads CASSQGGIEQYF. The CDR3 region has the DNA TGCGCCAGCAGCCAAGGGGGGATCGAGCAGTACTTC. This chain connects TRBV4-1 to TRBJ2-7; D may correspond to TRBD1 or TRBD2 (5 bases each). V was trimmed by 1 base and J by 6 bases, leaving 7 bases between them. The germline V gene encodes CDR1 MGHRA and CDR2 YSYEKL. The length of the CDR3 is 12 residues.

The chain couples TRBV11-3 to TRBJ2-3; 9 positions match TRBD1. CDR3 length equals 15 residues. V was clipped by 5 bases and J by 1 base; unmatched bases: 4. The V gene's germline CDR1 is SGHNT and CDR2 YENEEA. The CDR3 nucleotides are TGTGCCAGCAGCGAAGACAGGGGGGGCACAGATACGCAGTATTTT. This sequence encodes CASSEDRGGTDTQYF.

There are a few counts of this clone. V is TRBV6-6 and J is TRBJ2-7; D perhaps matches TRBD2 (5 bases). The CDR3 extends over 14 amino acids. Germline assignment: CDR1 MNHNY and CDR2 SVGAGI (reference sequence). V lost 4 bases and J lost 6, with 16 bases in between. This CDR3 reads CASSWRTGTSEQYF. The DNA for the CDR3 is TGTGCCAGCAGTTGGAGGACTGGCACCTCCGAGCAGTACTTC.

As concerns this clone: The same CDR3 arises from other DNA sequences in this sample as well. The rearrangement links TRBV28 to TRBJ2-7; no definite D call. V shed 5 bases and J shed 0 bases, with 5 bases lying between them. The CDR3 spans 12 residues. Germline lookup yields CDR1 MDHEN and CDR2 SYDVKM. CDR3 nucleotide sequence: TGTGCCAGCAGTGATAGCTCCTACGAGCAGTACTTC. This gives the protein CASSDSSYEQYF.

This clone was observed a handful of times. V and J are TRBV6-4 and TRBJ2-1; D may be TRBD1 (6 bases). This CDR3 contains 13 residues. CDR1 is MRHNA and CDR2 is SNTAGT in the germline V gene. Trimming shortened V by 3 bases and J by 9 bases, and 12 bases separated the two germline ends. CDR3 DNA: TGTGCCAGCAGTGAGGGGGCGCAGGGTGAGCAGTTCTTC. This encodes CASSEGAQGEQFF.

Turning to this clone: Different DNA sequences within this sample yield the same CDR3. The chain combines TRBV7-2 with TRBJ1-2; D is ambiguous. The V and J ends lost 1 base and 4 bases respectively, with 7 bases between them. CDR3 length: 13 residues. Germline-derived CDR1 and CDR2 are SGHTA and FQGNSA. The CDR3 region has the DNA TGTGCCAGCAGCTTAGGAGGGTCCTATGGCTACACCTTC. This translates into CASSLGGSYGYTF.